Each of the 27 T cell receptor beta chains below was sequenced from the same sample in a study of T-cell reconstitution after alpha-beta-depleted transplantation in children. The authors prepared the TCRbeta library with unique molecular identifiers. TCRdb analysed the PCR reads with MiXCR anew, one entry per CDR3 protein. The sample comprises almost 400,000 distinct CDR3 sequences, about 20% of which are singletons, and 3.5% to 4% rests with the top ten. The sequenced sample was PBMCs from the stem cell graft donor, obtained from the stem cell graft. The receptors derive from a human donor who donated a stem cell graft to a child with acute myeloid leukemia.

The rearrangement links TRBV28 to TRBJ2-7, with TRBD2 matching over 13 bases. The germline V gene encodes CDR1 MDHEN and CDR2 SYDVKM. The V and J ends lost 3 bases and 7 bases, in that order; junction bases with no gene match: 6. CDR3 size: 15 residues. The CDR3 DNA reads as TGTGCCAGCAGTTTGGGGACTAGCGGGATGAAGGAGCAGTACTTC. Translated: CASSLGTSGMKEQYF.

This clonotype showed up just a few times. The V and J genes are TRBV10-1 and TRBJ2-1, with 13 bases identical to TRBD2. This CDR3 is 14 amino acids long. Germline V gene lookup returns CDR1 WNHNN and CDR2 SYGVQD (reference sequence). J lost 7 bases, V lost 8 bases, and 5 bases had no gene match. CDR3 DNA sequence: TGCGCCAGCTTCGGGACTAGCGGGAAAAATGAGCAGTTCTTC. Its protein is CASFGTSGKNEQFF.

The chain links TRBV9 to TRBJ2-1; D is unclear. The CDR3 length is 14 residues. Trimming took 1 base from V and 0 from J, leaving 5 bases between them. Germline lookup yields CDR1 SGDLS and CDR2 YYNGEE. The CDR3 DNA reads TGTGCCAGCAGCGTAAGTCACTCCTACAATGAGCAGTTCTTC. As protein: CASSVSHSYNEQFF.

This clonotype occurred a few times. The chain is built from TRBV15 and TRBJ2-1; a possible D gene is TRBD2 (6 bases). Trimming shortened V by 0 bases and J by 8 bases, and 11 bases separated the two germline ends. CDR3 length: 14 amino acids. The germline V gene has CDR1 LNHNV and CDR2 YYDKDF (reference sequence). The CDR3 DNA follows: TGTGCCACCAGCAGAGATCGGACTATTGATGAGCAGTTCTTC. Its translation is CATSRDRTIDEQFF.

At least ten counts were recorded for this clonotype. The CDR3 protein is CASSVGTGSSGANVLTF. The CDR3 bases are TGTGCCAGCAGCGTAGGGACAGGAAGCTCTGGGGCCAACGTCCTGACTTTC. This chain links TRBV9 with TRBJ2-6, with TRBD1 identical over 7 bases. Germline V gene lookup returns CDR1 SGDLS and CDR2 YYNGEE. The CDR3 covers 17 residues. After removal of 0 bases from V and 0 bases from J, the junction contained 3 bases not matched to a gene.

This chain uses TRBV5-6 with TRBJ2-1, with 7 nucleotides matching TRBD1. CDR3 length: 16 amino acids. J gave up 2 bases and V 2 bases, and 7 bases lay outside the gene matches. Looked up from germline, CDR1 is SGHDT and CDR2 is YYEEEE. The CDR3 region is CASSFLDREPYNEQFF. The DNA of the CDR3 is TGTGCCAGCAGCTTTCTTGACAGGGAACCCTACAATGAGCAGTTCTTC.

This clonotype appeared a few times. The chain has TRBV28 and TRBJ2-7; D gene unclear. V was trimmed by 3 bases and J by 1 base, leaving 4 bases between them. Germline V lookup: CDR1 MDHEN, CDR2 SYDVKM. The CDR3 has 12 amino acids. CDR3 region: CASSFLSYEQYF. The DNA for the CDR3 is TGTGCCAGCAGTTTTCTGTCCTACGAGCAGTACTTC.

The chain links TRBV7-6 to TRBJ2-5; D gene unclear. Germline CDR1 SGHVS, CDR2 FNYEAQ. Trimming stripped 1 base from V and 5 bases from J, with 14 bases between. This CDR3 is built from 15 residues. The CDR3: CASSLETGFFETQYF. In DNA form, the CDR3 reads TGTGCCAGCAGCTTAGAGACCGGCTTTTTTGAGACCCAGTACTTC.

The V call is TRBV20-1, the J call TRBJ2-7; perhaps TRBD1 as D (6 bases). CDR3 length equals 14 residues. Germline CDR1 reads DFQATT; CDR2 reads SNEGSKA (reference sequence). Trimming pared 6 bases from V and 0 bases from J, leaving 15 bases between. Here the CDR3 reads CSANREPSSYEQYF. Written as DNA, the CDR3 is TGCAGTGCCAACAGGGAACCTAGCTCCTACGAGCAGTACTTC.

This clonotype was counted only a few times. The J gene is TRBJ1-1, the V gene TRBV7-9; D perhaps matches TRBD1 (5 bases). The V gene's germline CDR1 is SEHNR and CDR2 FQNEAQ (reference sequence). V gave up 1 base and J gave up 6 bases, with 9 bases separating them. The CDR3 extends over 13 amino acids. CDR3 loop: CASSLVAGPEAFF. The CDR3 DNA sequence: TGTGCCAGCAGCTTAGTGGCAGGGCCTGAAGCTTTCTTT.

The CDR3 region is CASSVEGVAYYGYTF. DNA of the CDR3: TGTGCCAGCAGCGTAGAAGGCGTTGCCTACTATGGCTACACCTTC. V gene TRBV9 combines with J gene TRBJ1-2; D is unclear. Germline V gene data show CDR1 as SGDLS and CDR2 as YYNGEE. The V gene lost 0 bases and the J gene lost 3 bases, with 12 bases spanning the gap. The CDR3 contains 15 residues.

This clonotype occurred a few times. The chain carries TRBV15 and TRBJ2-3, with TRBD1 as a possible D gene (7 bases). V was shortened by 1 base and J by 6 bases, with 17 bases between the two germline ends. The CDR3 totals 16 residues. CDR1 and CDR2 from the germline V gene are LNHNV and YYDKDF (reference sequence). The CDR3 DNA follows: TGTGCCACCAGCAGAGCCCAGGGGGGTAATTCTGATACGCAGTATTTT. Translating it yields CATSRAQGGNSDTQYF.

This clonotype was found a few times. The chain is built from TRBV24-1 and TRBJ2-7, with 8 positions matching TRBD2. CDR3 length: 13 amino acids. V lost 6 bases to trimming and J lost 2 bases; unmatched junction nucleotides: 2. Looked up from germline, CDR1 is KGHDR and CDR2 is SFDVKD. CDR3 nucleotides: TGTGCCACCAGTAGCGGGAGTGCCTACGAGCAGTACTTC. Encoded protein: CATSSGSAYEQYF.

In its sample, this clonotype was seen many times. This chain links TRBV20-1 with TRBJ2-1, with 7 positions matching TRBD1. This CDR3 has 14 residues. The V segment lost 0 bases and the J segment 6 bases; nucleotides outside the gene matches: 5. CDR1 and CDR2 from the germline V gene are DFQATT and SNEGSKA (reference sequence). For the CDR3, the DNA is TGCAGTGCTAGAGACCTGACAGGGATCAATGAGCAGTTCTTC. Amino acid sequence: CSARDLTGINEQFF.

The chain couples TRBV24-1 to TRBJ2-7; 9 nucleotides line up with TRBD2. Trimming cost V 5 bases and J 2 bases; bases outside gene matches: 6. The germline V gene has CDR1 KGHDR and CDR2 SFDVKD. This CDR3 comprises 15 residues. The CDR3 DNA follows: TGTGCCACCAGTGGGCTAGCGGGAAATACCTACGAGCAGTACTTC. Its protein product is CATSGLAGNTYEQYF.

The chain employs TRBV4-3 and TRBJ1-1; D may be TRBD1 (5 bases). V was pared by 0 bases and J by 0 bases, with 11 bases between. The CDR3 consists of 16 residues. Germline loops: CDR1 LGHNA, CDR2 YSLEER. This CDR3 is CASSQDRVSLNTEAFF. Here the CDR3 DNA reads TGCGCCAGCAGCCAAGACAGGGTCAGCTTGAACACTGAAGCTTTCTTT.

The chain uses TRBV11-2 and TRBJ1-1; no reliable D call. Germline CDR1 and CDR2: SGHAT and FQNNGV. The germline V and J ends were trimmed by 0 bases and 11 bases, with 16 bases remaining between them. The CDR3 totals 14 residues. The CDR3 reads CASSLEGWVSVAFF. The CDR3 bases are TGTGCCAGCAGCTTAGAAGGGTGGGTCTCGGTTGCTTTCTTT. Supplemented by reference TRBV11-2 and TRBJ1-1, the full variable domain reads EAGVAQSPRYKIIEKRQSVAFWCNPISGHATLYWYQQILGQGPKLLIQFQNNGVVDDSQLPKDRFSAERLKGVDSTLKIQPAKLEDSAVYLCASSLEGWVSVAFFGQGTRLTVV.

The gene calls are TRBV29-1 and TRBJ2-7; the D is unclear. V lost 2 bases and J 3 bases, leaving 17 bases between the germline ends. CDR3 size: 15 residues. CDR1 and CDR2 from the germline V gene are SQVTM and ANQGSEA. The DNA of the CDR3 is TGCAGCGTTGAACAGTCAGCAAGTTCGAACTACGAGCAGTACTTC. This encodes CSVEQSASSNYEQYF.

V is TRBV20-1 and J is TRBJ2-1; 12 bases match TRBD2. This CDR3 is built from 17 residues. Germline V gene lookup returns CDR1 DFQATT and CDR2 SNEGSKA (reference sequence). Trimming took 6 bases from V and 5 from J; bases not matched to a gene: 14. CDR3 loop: CSARPPTSGRWDNEQFF. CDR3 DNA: TGCAGTGCCCGCCCCCCGACTAGCGGGAGATGGGACAATGAGCAGTTCTTC.

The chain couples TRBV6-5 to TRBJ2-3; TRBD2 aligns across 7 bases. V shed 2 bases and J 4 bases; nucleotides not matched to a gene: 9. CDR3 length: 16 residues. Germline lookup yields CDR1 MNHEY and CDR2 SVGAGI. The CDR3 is CASSYPELAEPDTQYF. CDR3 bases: TGTGCCAGCAGTTACCCCGAGCTAGCGGAGCCAGATACGCAGTATTTT.

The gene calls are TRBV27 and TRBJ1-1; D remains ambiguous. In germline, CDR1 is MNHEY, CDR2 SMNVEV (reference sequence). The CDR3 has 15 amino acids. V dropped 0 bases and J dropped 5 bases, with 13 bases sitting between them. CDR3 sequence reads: CASSLSIEGRTEAFF. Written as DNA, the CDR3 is TGTGCCAGCAGTTTATCGATTGAAGGGCGAACTGAAGCTTTCTTT.

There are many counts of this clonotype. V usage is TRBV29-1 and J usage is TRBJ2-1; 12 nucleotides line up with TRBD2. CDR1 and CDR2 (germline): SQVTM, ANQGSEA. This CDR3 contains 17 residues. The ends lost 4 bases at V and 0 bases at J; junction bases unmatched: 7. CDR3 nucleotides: TGCAGCGTTGTTCTAGCGGGAGGGTATAGCTCCTACAATGAGCAGTTCTTC. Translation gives CSVVLAGGYSSYNEQFF.

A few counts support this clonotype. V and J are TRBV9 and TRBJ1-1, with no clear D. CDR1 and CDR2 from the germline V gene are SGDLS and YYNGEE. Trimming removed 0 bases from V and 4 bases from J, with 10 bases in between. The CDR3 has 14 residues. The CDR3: CASSVGPEITEAFF. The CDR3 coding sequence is TGTGCCAGCAGCGTAGGACCCGAAATCACTGAAGCTTTCTTT.

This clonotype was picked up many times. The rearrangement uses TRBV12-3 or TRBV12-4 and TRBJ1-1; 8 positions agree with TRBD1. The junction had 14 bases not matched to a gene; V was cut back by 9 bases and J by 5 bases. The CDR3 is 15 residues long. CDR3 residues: CARPDRGRTVTEAFF. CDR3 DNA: TGTGCCAGACCCGACAGGGGAAGGACTGTGACTGAAGCTTTCTTT.

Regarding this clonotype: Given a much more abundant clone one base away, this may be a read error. Here the CDR3 reads CASTQYNEQFF. The DNA of the CDR3 is TGTGCCAGCACCCAGTACAATGAGCAGTTCTTC. This chain links TRBV2 with TRBJ2-1; D gene ambiguous. Germline V gene sequence: CDR1 SNHLY, CDR2 FYNNEI. Trimming removed 7 bases from V and 4 bases from J, with 5 bases in between. There are 11 residues in the CDR3.

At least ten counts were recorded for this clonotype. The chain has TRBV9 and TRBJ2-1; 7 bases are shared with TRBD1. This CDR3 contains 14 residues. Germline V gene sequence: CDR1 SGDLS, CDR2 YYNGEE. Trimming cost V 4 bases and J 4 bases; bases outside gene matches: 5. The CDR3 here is CASSPWTGYNEQFF. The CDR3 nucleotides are TGTGCCAGCAGCCCCTGGACAGGTTACAATGAGCAGTTCTTC.

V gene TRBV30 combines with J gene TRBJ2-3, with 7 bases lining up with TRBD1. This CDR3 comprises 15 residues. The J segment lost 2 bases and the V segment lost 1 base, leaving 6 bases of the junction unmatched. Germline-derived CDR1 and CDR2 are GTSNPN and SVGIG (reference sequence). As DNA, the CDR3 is TGTGCCTGGAGTGAGACAGGGCAATTCACAGATACGCAGTATTTT. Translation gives CAWSETGQFTDTQYF.